Listed below are T cell receptor beta chains from one sample, sequenced in a study of blood T cell repertoires in COVID-19. Produced via immunoSEQ multiplex PCR; TCRdb's table is partial and in-frame only. This sample has about 69,000 clones, with 84% found just once. The sequenced sample was peripheral blood. All receptors come from a middle-aged man with COVID-19, enrolled during active disease. Both conserved end residues are part of each CDR3. The order of the fields is J gene, clone size, V gene, D gene, CDR3 protein, CDR3 DNA. D genes are given only for firm matches. Size tells how often a clone was seen (once, few, many) or the class of an expanded clone, and some rows leave it out.

TRBJ2-5 | NA | TRBV7-9 | TRBD2 | CASRRRTSGGLGETQYF | TGTGCCAGCAGGAGGAGGACTAGCGGGGGACTAGGGGAGACCCAGTACTTC
TRBJ2-7 | NA | TRBV19 | TRBD1 | CASSPGTAREQYF | TGTGCCAGTAGTCCAGGGACAGCCCGGGAGCAGTACTTC
TRBJ2-2 | NA | TRBV2 | TRBD2 | CASSGGGRTGELFF | TGTGCCAGCTCCGGGGGGGGGCGCACCGGGGAGCTGTTTTTT
TRBJ2-3 | NA | TRBV10-3 | TRBD2 | CACGTSGGPDTQYF | TGTGCCTGTGGGACTAGCGGGGGCCCAGATACGCAGTATTTT
TRBJ2-1 | NA | TRBV6-2/TRBV6-3 | TRBD1 | CASSAPGQVYNEQFF | TGTGCCAGCAGTGCACCGGGACAGGTATACAATGAGCAGTTCTTC
TRBJ2-3 | once | TRBV11-2 | NA | CASSLNISPTDTQYF | TGTGCCAGCAGCTTAAACATCAGTCCCACAGATACGCAGTATTTT
TRBJ1-4 | NA | TRBV18 | TRBD1 | CASSSTGGNEKLFF | TGTGCCAGCTCATCAACAGGGGGAAACGAAAAACTGTTTTTT
TRBJ1-1 | NA | TRBV5-8 | NA | CASSGSYENTEAFF | TGTGCCAGCAGCGGTAGCTATGAGAACACTGAAGCTTTCTTT
TRBJ1-1 | once | TRBV27 | TRBD1 | CASRPDRGLGTEAFF | TGTGCCAGCAGACCCGACAGGGGGCTCGGCACTGAAGCTTTCTTT
TRBJ2-5 | NA | TRBV5-6 | TRBD1 | CASSTDRGVETQYF | TGTGCCAGCAGCACAGACAGGGGAGTGGAGACCCAGTACTTC
TRBJ2-3 | NA | TRBV10-3 | TRBD2 | CATLAGGPTDTQYF | TGTGCCACTCTAGCGGGGGGACCCACAGATACGCAGTATTTT
TRBJ1-6 | once | TRBV12-5 | NA | CASGLLEAWEYNSPLHF | TGTGCTAGTGGTTTGTTGGAGGCTTGGGAGTATAATTCACCCCTCCACTTT
TRBJ2-7 | few | TRBV18 | TRBD1 | CASSPGTVEQYF | TGTGCCAGCTCACCAGGGACAGTCGAGCAGTACTTC
TRBJ2-1 | NA | TRBV7-9 | TRBD1 | CASSLAVRQGLYNEQFF | TGTGCCAGCAGCTTAGCGGTGCGACAGGGTCTCTACAATGAGCAGTTCTTC
TRBJ2-5 | NA | TRBV12-3/TRBV12-4 | NA | CASSLRSSETQYF | TGTGCCAGCAGTTTGAGGAGTTCCGAGACCCAGTACTTC